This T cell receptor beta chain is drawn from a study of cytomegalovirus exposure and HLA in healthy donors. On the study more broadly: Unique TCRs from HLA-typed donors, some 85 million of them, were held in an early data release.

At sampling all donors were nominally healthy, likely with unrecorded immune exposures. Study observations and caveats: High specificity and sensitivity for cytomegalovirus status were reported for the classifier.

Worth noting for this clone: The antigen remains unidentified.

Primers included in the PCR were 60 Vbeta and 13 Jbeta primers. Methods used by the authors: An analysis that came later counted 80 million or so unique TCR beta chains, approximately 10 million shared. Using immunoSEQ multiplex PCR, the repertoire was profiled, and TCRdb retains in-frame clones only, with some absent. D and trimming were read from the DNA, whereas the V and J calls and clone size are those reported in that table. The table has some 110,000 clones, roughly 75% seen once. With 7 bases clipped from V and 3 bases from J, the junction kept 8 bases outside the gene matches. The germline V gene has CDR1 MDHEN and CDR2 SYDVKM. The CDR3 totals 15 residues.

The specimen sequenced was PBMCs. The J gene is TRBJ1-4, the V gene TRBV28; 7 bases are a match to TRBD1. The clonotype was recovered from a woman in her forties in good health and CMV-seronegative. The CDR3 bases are TGTGCCAGCAACGCTCAGGGGGAAGCTAATGAAAAACTGTTTTTT. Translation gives CASNAQGEANEKLFF.